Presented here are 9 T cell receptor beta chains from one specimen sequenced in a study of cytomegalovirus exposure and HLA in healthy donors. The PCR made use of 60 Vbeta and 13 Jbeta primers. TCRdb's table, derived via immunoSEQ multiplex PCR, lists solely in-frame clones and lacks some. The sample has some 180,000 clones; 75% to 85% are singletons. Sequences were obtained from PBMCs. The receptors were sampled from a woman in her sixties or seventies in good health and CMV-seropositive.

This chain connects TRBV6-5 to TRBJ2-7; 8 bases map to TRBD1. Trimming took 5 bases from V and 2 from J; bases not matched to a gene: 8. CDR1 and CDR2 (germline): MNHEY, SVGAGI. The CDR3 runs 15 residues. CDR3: CASSLLGQGPYEQYF. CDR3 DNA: TGTGCCAGCAGTCTACTTGGACAGGGTCCCTACGAGCAGTACTTC.

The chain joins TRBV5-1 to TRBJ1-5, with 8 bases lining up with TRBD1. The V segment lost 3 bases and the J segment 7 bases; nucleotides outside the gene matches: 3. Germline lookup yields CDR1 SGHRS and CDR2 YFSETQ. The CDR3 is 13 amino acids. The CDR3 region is CASSWTGQQPQHF. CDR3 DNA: TGCGCCAGCAGCTGGACAGGGCAACAGCCCCAGCATTTT.

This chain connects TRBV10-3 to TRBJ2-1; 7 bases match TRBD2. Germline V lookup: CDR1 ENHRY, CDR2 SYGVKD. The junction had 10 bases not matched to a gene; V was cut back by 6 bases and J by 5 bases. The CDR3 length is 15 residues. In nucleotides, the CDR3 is TGTGCCATCAGCCGCGGGACTATCGTCGACAATGAGCAGTTCTTC. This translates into CAISRGTIVDNEQFF.

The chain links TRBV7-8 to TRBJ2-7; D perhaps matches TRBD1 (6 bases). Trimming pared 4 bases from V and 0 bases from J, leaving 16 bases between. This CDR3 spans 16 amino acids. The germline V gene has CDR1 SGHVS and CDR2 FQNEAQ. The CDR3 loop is CASSSTDSWGSYEQYF. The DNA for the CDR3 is TGTGCCAGCAGCTCTACGGACAGTTGGGGCTCCTACGAGCAGTACTTC.

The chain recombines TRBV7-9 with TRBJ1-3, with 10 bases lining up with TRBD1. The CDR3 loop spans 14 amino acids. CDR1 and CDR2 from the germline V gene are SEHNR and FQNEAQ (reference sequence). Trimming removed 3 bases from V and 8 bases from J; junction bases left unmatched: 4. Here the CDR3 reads CASSLGQGKDTIYF. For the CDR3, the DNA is TGTGCCAGCAGCTTGGGACAGGGGAAGGACACCATATATTTT.

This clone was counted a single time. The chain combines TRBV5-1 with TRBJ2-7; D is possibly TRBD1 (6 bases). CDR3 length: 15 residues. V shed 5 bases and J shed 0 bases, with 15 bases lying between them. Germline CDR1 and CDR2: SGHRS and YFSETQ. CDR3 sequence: CASSQGQSPSYEQYF. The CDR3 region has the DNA TGCGCCAGCAGTCAGGGACAATCCCCCTCCTACGAGCAGTACTTC.

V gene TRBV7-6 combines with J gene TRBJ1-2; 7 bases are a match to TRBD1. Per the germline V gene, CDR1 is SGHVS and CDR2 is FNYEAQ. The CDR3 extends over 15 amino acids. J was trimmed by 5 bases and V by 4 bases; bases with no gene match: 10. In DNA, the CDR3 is TGTGCCAGCAGCTCACCGCAGACAGGGATTTATGGCTACACCTTC. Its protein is CASSSPQTGIYGYTF. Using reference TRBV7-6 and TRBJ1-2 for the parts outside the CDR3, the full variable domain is GAGVSQSPRYKVTKRGQDVALRCDPISGHVSLYWYRQALGQGPEFLTYFNYEAQQDKSGLPNDRFSAERPEGSISTLTIQRTEQRDSAMYRCASSSPQTGIYGYTFGSGTRLTVV.

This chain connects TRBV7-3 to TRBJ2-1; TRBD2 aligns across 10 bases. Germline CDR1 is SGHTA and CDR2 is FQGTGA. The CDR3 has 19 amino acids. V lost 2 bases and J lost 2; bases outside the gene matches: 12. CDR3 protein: CASSLEASGSAQAYNEQFF. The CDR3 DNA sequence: TGTGCCAGCAGCTTAGAGGCTAGCGGGAGCGCCCAGGCCTACAATGAGCAGTTCTTC.

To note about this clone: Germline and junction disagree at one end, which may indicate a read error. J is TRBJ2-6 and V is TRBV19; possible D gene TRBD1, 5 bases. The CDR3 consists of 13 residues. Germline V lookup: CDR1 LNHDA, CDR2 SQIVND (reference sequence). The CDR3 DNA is TGTGCCAGTAGTTTCTCTGGGGCCAACGGCCTGACTTTC. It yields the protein CASSFSGANGLTF.